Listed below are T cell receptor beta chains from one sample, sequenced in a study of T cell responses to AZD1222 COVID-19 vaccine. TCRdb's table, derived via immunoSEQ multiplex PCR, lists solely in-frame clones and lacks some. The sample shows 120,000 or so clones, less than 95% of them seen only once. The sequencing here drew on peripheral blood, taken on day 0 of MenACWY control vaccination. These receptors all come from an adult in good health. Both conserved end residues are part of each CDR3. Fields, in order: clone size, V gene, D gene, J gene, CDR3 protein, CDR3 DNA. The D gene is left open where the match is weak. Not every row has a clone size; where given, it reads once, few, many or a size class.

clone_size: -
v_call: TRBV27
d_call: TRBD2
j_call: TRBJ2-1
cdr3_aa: CASSTRTSVRLPHNEQFF
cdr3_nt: TGTGCCAGCAGTACACGGACTAGCGTCAGGTTACCCCACAATGAGCAGTTCTTC

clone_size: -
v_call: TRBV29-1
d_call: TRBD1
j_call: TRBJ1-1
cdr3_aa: CSVGQGWGTEAFF
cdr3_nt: TGCAGCGTAGGACAGGGGTGGGGCACTGAAGCTTTCTTT

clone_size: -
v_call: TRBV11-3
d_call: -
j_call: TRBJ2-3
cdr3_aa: CASSPGGVQDTQYF
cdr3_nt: TGTGCCAGCAGCCCAGGAGGGGTTCAGGATACGCAGTATTTT

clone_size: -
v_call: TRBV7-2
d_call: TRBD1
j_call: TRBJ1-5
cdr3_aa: CASSLVPATGNQPQHF
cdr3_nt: TGTGCCAGCAGCTTAGTTCCGGCGACAGGGAATCAGCCCCAGCATTTT

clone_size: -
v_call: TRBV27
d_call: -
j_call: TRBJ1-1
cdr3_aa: CASSFRGTNTEAFF
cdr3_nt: TGTGCCAGCAGTTTCAGGGGTACTAACACTGAAGCTTTCTTT

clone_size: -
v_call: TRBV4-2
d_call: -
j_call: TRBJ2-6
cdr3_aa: CASSQALVRQTGVSGANVLTF
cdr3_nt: TGTGCCAGCAGCCAAGCATTGGTACGACAGACCGGCGTCTCTGGGGCCAACGTCCTGACTTTC

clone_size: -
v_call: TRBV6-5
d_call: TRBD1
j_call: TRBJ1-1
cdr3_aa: CASSYSGTANTEAFF
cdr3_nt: TGTGCCAGCAGTTACTCCGGGACAGCGAACACTGAAGCTTTCTTT

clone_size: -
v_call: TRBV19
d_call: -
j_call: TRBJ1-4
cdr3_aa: CASSNRPLRVEKLFF
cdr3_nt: TGTGCCAGTAGTAACCGGCCTTTAAGAGTCGAAAAACTGTTTTTT

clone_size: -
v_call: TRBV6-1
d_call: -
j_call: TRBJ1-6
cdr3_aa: CASSEWGALYNSPLHF
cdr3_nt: TGTGCCAGCAGTGAATGGGGGGCCCTCTATAATTCACCCCTCCACTTT

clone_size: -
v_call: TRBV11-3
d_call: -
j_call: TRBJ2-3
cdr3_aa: CASSLGPLGTDTQYF
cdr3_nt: TGTGCCAGCAGCTTAGGACCGCTTGGCACAGATACGCAGTATTTT

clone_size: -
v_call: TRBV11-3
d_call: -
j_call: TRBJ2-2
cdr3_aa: CASTPDPNTGELFF
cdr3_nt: TGTGCCAGCACCCCGGACCCCAACACCGGGGAGCTGTTTTTT

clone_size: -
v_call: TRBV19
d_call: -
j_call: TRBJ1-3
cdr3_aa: CATLALAAGGNTIYF
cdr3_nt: TGTGCCACCCTGGCCCTGGCCGCTGGTGGAAACACCATATATTTT

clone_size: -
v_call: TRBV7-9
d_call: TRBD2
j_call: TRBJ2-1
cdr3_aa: CASSLGGGAHSSEQFF
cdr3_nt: TGTGCCAGCAGCCTTGGGGGGGGTGCCCACTCCAGTGAGCAGTTCTTC

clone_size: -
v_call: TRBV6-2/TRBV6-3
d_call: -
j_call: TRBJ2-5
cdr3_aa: CASSYGWGSQETQYF
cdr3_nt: TGTGCCAGCAGTTACGGGTGGGGGTCCCAAGAGACCCAGTACTTC

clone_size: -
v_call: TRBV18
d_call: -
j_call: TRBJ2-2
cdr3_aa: CASSPNVRTANTGELFF
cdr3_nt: TGTGCCAGCTCACCAAACGTCCGGACAGCGAACACCGGGGAGCTGTTTTTT

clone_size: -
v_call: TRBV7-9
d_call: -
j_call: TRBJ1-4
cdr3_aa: CASSSYEKLFF
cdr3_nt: TGTGCCAGCAGCTCGTATGAAAAACTGTTTTTT

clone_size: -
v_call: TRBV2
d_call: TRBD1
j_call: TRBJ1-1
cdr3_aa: CASSFLGGNTEAFF
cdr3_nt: TGTGCCAGCAGTTTCTTAGGGGGCAACACTGAAGCTTTCTTT

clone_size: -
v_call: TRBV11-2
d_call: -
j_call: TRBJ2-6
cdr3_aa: CASQGLSGANVLTF
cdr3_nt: TGTGCCAGCCAGGGACTCTCTGGGGCCAACGTCCTGACTTTC

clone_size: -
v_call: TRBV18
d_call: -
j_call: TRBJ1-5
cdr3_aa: CASSFDSLNQPQHF
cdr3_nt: TGTGCCAGCTCCTTCGACTCCCTCAATCAGCCCCAGCATTTT

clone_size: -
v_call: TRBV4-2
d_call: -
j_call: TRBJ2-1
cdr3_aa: CASSQENYYNEQFF
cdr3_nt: TGTGCCAGCAGCCAAGAAAACTACTACAATGAGCAGTTCTTC

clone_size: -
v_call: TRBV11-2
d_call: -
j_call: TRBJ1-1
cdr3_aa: CASSLEQRDDTEAFF
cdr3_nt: TGTGCCAGCAGCTTAGAACAGAGGGATGACACTGAAGCTTTCTTT

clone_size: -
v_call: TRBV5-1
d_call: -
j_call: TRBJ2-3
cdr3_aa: CACKGGNGGTDTQYF
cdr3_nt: TGCGCCTGCAAAGGGGGAAACGGAGGCACAGATACGCAGTATTTT

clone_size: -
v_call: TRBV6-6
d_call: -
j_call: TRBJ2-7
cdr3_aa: CASTNEVQGPYEQYF
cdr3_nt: TGTGCCAGCACTAACGAGGTCCAGGGTCCCTACGAGCAGTACTTC

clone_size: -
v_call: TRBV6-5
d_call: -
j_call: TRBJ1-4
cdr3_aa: CASSYDQWGEKLFF
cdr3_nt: TGTGCCAGCAGTTACGACCAATGGGGTGAAAAACTGTTTTTT

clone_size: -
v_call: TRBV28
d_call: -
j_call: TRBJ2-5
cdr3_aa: CASSLEARGGETQYF
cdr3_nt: TGTGCCAGCAGTTTAGAGGCCAGAGGGGGAGAGACCCAGTACTTC

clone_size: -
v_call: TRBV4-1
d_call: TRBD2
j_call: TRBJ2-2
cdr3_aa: CASSQVSGGAVGELFF
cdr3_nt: TGCGCCAGCAGCCAAGTGTCGGGGGGGGCTGTCGGGGAGCTGTTTTTT

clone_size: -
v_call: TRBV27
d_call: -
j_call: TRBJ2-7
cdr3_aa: CASRSSVGSHYEQYF
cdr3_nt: TGTGCCAGCAGATCCTCGGTGGGGAGCCACTACGAGCAGTACTTC

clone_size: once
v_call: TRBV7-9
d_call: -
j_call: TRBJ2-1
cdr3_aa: CASSLVGAGYNEQFF
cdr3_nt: TGTGCCAGCAGCTTAGTTGGGGCGGGCTACAATGAGCAGTTCTTC

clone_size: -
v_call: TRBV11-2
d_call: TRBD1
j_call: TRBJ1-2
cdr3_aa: CASSRPRQGHNYGYTF
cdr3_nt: TGTGCCAGCAGCCGGCCGAGACAGGGACATAACTATGGCTACACCTTC

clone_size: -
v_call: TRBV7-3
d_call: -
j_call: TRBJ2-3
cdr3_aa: CASSLTASPDTQYF
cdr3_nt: TGTGCCAGCAGCTTAACCGCCAGCCCAGATACGCAGTATTTT

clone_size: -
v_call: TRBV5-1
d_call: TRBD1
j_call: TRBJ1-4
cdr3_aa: CASSNTGGNEKLFF
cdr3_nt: TGCGCCAGCAGCAACACAGGGGGAAATGAAAAACTGTTTTTT

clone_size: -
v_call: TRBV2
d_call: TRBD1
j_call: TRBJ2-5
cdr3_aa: CASSPDRGAGAQYF
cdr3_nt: TGTGCCAGCAGTCCCGACAGGGGGGCCGGAGCCCAGTACTTC

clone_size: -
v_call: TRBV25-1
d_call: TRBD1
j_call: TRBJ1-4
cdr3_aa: CASARTGGEKLFF
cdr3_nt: TGTGCCAGCGCTCGGACAGGGGGCGAAAAACTGTTTTTT

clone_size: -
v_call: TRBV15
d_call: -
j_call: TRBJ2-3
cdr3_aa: CATSRDVEGRSTQYF
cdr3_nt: TGTGCCACCAGCAGAGATGTGGAGGGAAGGAGTACGCAGTATTTT

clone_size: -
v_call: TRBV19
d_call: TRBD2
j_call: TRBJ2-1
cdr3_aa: CASSTGLAGGNDEQFF
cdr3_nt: TGTGCCAGTAGTACTGGACTAGCGGGGGGTAACGATGAGCAGTTCTTC

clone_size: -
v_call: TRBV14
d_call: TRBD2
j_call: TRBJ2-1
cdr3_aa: CASSQSPTSYIYNEQFF
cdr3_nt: TGTGCCAGCAGCCAAAGCCCGACTAGCTACATCTACAATGAGCAGTTCTTC

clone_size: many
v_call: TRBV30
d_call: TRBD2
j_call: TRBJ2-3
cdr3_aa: CAWSLLVFGTSGSDTQYF
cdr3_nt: TGTGCCTGGAGTCTGTTGGTGTTTGGGACTAGCGGTTCAGATACGCAGTATTTT

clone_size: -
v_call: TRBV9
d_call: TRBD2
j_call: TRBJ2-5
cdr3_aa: CASSHGTSGRQETQYF
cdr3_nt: TGTGCCAGCAGCCATGGGACTAGCGGGAGGCAAGAGACCCAGTACTTC

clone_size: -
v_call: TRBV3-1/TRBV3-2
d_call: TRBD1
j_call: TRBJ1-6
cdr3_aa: CASQQTGRALGGSPLHF
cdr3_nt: TGTGCCAGCCAACAGACAGGGAGGGCCCTAGGAGGGTCACCCCTCCACTTT

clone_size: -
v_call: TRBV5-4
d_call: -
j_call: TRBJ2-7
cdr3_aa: CASSLSGLRTYEQYF
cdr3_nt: TGTGCCAGCAGCTTGTCTGGACTACGAACCTACGAGCAGTACTTC

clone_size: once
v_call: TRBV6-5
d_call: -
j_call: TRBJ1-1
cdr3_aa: CASSLGYTEAFF
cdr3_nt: TGTGCCAGCAGTTTAGGGTACACTGAAGCTTTCTTT

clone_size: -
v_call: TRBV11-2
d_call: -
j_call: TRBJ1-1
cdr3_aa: CASSPTKGRATEAFF
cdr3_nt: TGTGCCAGCAGCCCCACGAAGGGGAGAGCCACTGAAGCTTTCTTT

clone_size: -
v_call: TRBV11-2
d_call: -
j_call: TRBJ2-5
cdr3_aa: CASSLGSTGETQYF
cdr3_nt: TGTGCCAGCAGCTTAGGCAGCACGGGAGAGACCCAGTACTTC

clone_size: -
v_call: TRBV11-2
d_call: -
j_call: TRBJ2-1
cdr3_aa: CASSSRPDSYNEQFF
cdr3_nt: TGTGCCAGCAGCTCCCGACCGGACTCCTACAATGAGCAGTTCTTC

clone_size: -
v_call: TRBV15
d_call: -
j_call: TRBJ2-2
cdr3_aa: CATSRDVVPGELFF
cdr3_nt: TGTGCCACCAGCAGAGATGTAGTTCCCGGGGAGCTGTTTTTT

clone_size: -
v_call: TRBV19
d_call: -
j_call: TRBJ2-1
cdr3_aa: CASSASTSSYNEQFF
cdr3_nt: TGTGCCAGTAGTGCAAGTACCAGCTCCTACAATGAGCAGTTCTTC

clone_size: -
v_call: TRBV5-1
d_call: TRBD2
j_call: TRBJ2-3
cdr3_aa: CASSPGTSGIDTQYF
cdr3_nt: TGCGCCAGCAGCCCCGGGACTAGCGGAATAGATACGCAGTATTTT

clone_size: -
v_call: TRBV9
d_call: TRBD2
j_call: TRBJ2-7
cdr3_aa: CASSVGGGFYEQYF
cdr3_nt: TGTGCCAGCAGCGTAGGCGGGGGTTTCTACGAGCAGTACTTC

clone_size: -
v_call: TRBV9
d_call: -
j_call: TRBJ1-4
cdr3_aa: CASSVETGLGNEKLFF
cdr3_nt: TGTGCCAGCAGCGTCGAAACAGGGCTAGGAAATGAAAAACTGTTTTTT

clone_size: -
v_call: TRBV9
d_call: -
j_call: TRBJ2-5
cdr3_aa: CASSDRDTFQETQYF
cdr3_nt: TGTGCCAGCAGCGACCGCGACACGTTCCAAGAGACCCAGTACTTC

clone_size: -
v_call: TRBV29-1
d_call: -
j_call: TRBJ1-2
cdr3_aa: CSVPGAFGSKGYGYTF
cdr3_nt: TGCAGCGTTCCGGGGGCTTTCGGGTCTAAAGGCTATGGCTACACCTTC

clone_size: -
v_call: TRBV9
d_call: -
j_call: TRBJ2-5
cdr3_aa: CASSPRGGQETQYF
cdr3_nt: TGTGCCAGCAGCCCCAGAGGGGGGCAAGAGACCCAGTACTTC

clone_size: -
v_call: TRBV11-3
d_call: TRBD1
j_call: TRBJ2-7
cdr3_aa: CASSPSGTAYEQYF
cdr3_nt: TGTGCCAGCAGCCCATCTGGGACAGCCTACGAGCAGTACTTC

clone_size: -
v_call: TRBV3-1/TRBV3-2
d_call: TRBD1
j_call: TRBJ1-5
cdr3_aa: CASSPGTGGQVPQHF
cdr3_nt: TGTGCCAGCAGCCCCGGGACAGGGGGCCAGGTGCCCCAGCATTTT

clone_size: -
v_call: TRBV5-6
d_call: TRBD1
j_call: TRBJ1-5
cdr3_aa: CASSSDRGLGPQHF
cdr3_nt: TGTGCCAGCAGCTCTGACAGGGGCTTGGGGCCCCAGCATTTT